Shown below are 19 T cell receptor beta chains from a single sample sequenced in a study of blood T cell repertoires in COVID-19. Assay: immunoSEQ multiplex PCR; the TCRdb copy retains only in-frame clones and omits some. The data contain tens of thousands of clones, approximately 80% of them singletons. Sequenced: peripheral blood. These receptors all stem from a man in his forties or fifties with COVID-19, enrolled during active disease.

The chain uses TRBV9 and TRBJ1-4; no firm D call. The V gene's germline CDR1 is SGDLS and CDR2 YYNGEE. V was pared by 4 bases and J by 3 bases, with 7 bases between. CDR3 length: 13 amino acids. The CDR3 bases are TGTGCCAGCAGCCCGAGGTCTAATGAAAAACTGTTTTTT. It codes for CASSPRSNEKLFF.

The chain couples TRBV5-8 to TRBJ2-5, with TRBD1 identical over 8 bases. There are 14 residues in the CDR3. The ends lost 5 bases at V and 4 bases at J; junction bases unmatched: 7. Germline lookup yields CDR1 SGHTS and CDR2 YDEGEE. The DNA of the CDR3 is TGTGCCAGCAGTGATCGACAGGGGACAGAGACCCAGTACTTC. This codes for CASSDRQGTETQYF.

The chain couples TRBV12-5 to TRBJ2-1, with TRBD2 identical over 12 bases. This CDR3 contains 19 residues. Germline lookup yields CDR1 LGHNT and CDR2 FRNRAP. J gave up 2 bases and V 5 bases, and 13 bases lay outside the gene matches. The CDR3 here is CASGPSPRLAGEAYNEQFF. As DNA, the CDR3 is TGTGCTAGTGGTCCCAGCCCGAGACTAGCGGGGGAAGCCTACAATGAGCAGTTCTTC.

This clone has only one observation. The chain combines TRBV5-1 with TRBJ2-5, with TRBD2 matching 7 bases. Germline CDR1 reads SGHRS; CDR2 reads YFSETQ. CDR3 size: 15 residues. V shed 2 bases and J 1 base; nucleotides not matched to a gene: 5. The chain's CDR3 is CASSLTGGSQETQYF. CDR3 bases: TGCGCCAGCAGCTTAACGGGGGGTAGCCAAGAGACCCAGTACTTC.

This chain joins TRBV6-6 and TRBJ2-4, with 7 bases matching TRBD2. Germline CDR1 MNHNY, CDR2 SVGAGI (reference sequence). The CDR3 consists of 14 residues. V dropped 2 bases and J dropped 4; count of bases not matched to a gene: 2. As DNA, the CDR3 is TGTGCCAGCAGTTACCTAGCGGAAAAAAACATTCAGTACTTC. This encodes CASSYLAEKNIQYF.

The rearrangement links TRBV7-9 to TRBJ2-3, with 10 bases matching TRBD1. J gave up 2 bases and V 4 bases, and 3 bases lay outside the gene matches. The CDR3 has 15 amino acids. CDR1 and CDR2 from the germline V gene are SEHNR and FQNEAQ (reference sequence). DNA for the CDR3: TGTGCCAGCAGCTCCGGACAGGGGGACACAGATACGCAGTATTTT. It translates to CASSSGQGDTDTQYF.

The chain is built from TRBV19 and TRBJ2-1, with 7 bases fitting TRBD2. Germline CDR1 reads LNHDA; CDR2 reads SQIVND (reference sequence). J was trimmed by 3 bases and V by 1 base; bases with no gene match: 3. This CDR3 is built from 15 residues. CDR3 protein: CASSIGPSGYNEQFF. The CDR3 DNA reads as TGTGCCAGTAGTATAGGGCCTAGCGGCTACAATGAGCAGTTCTTC.

J is TRBJ1-3 and V is TRBV5-1; D unresolved. The CDR3 consists of 16 residues. In germline, CDR1 is SGHRS, CDR2 YFSETQ. Trimming stripped 0 bases from V and 3 bases from J, with 13 bases between. For the CDR3, the DNA is TGCGCCAGCAGCTTGGCCGGAGGGCGTTATGGAAACACCATATATTTT. It specifies CASSLAGGRYGNTIYF.

The count of this clone is one. This sequence joins TRBV7-2 and TRBJ1-2, with 8 bases matching TRBD1. The CDR3 has 13 residues. V lost 5 bases and J lost 8; bases outside the gene matches: 7. The germline V gene encodes CDR1 SGHTA and CDR2 FQGNSA. As DNA, the CDR3 is TGTGCCAGCAGCGGGGGGACAGGAAGAGGCTACACCTTC. This codes for CASSGGTGRGYTF.

The chain has TRBV19 and TRBJ1-5; the D is unclear. The V gene lost 4 bases and the J gene lost 2 bases, with 15 bases spanning the gap. CDR3 size: 16 residues. CDR1 and CDR2 from the germline V gene are LNHDA and SQIVND (reference sequence). The CDR3, as DNA: TGTGCCAGTAGTAACCGGGTCCTAGGAGGCAATCAGCCCCAGCATTTT. It translates to CASSNRVLGGNQPQHF.

This sequence joins TRBV15 and TRBJ2-7; 10 nucleotides agree with TRBD2. With V trimmed by 0 bases and J by 1 base, 6 bases remained unmatched. CDR3 length equals 17 residues. CDR1 is LNHNV, CDR2 YYDKDF, per germline (reference sequence). This chain's CDR3 is CATSRDLSGGTSYEQYF. Here the CDR3 DNA reads TGTGCCACCAGCAGAGACCTTAGCGGGGGGACTTCCTACGAGCAGTACTTC.

The chain joins TRBV5-6 to TRBJ2-7; TRBD1 aligns across 7 bases. Germline V lookup: CDR1 SGHDT, CDR2 YYEEEE. The V segment lost 1 base and the J segment 1 base; nucleotides outside the gene matches: 5. This CDR3 spans 15 amino acids. The CDR3 reads CASSLPRTGSYEQYF. The CDR3 nucleotides are TGTGCCAGCAGCTTGCCCCGGACAGGATCCTACGAGCAGTACTTC. Combining the CDR3 with reference TRBV5-6 and TRBJ2-7 gives the whole variable domain DAGVTQSPTHLIKTRGQQVTLRCSPKSGHDTVSWYQQALGQGPQFIFQYYEEEERQRGNFPDRFSGHQFPNYSSELNVNALLLGDSALYLCASSLPRTGSYEQYFGPGTRLTVT.

V gene TRBV3-1 (or the pseudogene TRBV3-2) combines with J gene TRBJ2-1, with 11 bases aligning to TRBD1. V gave up 5 bases and J gave up 7 bases; unmatched junction bases: 10. This CDR3 is 16 amino acids long. Germline CDR1 and CDR2: LGHDT and YNNKEL (reference sequence). The CDR3 is CASSETGTGGLNEQFF. Written as DNA, the CDR3 is TGTGCCAGCAGCGAGACCGGGACAGGGGGTTTAAATGAGCAGTTCTTC.

The chain uses TRBV4-1 and TRBJ2-7; 7 bases line up with TRBD1. Germline loops: CDR1 MGHRA, CDR2 YSYEKL. The CDR3 contains 17 residues. J lost 0 bases, V lost 1 base, and 9 bases had no gene match. CDR3 DNA: TGCGCCAGCAGCCAAGTAGGGGGCCAGATATACTCCTACGAGCAGTACTTC. As protein: CASSQVGGQIYSYEQYF.

The chain is built from TRBV19 and TRBJ1-2; no reliable D call. The CDR3 is 13 residues long. Germline CDR1 reads LNHDA; CDR2 reads SQIVND (reference sequence). Trimming shortened V by 3 bases and J by 6 bases, and 11 bases separated the two germline ends. Here the CDR3 reads CASSIKSVNGYTF. The DNA for the CDR3 is TGTGCCAGTAGTATCAAGAGCGTCAATGGCTACACCTTC.

The gene calls are TRBV4-1 and TRBJ2-1; D might be TRBD2 (7 bases). The germline V and J ends were trimmed by 1 base and 7 bases, with 23 bases remaining between them. The germline CDR1 and CDR2 sequences are MGHRA and YSYEKL. The CDR3 loop spans 18 amino acids. The CDR3 sequence: CASSQAVQEGGRRNEQFF. The CDR3 DNA reads as TGCGCCAGCAGCCAAGCCGTCCAGGAGGGGGGGCGTCGGAATGAGCAGTTCTTC.

CDR3 region: CASSSRTVETQYF. The CDR3 coding sequence is TGTGCCAGCAGTTCTCGGACTGTGGAGACCCAGTACTTC. The chain carries TRBV2 and TRBJ2-5; D is possibly TRBD2 (5 bases). The CDR3 loop spans 13 amino acids. V was trimmed by 5 bases and J by 5 bases, leaving 12 bases between them. CDR1 and CDR2 from the germline V gene are SNHLY and FYNNEI.

This clone was observed once. The V gene is TRBV6-5, the J gene TRBJ2-3, with TRBD1 matching over 10 bases. Germline CDR1 reads MNHEY; CDR2 reads SVGAGI. With V trimmed by 2 bases and J by 4 bases, 3 bases remained unmatched. This CDR3 spans 15 amino acids. The CDR3 here is CASSYGGQGSDTQYF. The CDR3 DNA reads as TGTGCCAGCAGTTACGGGGGACAGGGGTCAGATACGCAGTATTTT.

The J gene is TRBJ2-7, the V gene TRBV5-6; possibly TRBD1 for D (6 bases). The CDR3 consists of 12 residues. Germline loops: CDR1 SGHDT, CDR2 YYEEEE. Trimming shortened V by 4 bases and J by 3 bases, and 8 bases separated the two germline ends. Here the CDR3 DNA reads TGTGCCAGCAGCCTACAGGGCTACGAGCAGTACTTC. Its translation is CASSLQGYEQYF.